A single sample gave rise to the 14 T cell receptor beta chains below, sequenced in a study of cytomegalovirus exposure and HLA in healthy donors. TCRdb keeps only in-frame clones here, not all; method: immunoSEQ multiplex PCR. The table has 110,000 or so clones, about 85% seen once. Input material: PBMCs. These receptor sequences come from a woman aged 25 to 45 in good health and CMV-seronegative.

This clone has only a few counts. V is TRBV7-9 and J is TRBJ1-1; D is unclear. This CDR3 contains 12 residues. The V gene's germline CDR1 is SEHNR and CDR2 FQNEAQ (reference sequence). V lost 1 base and J lost 8, with 8 bases in between. Here the CDR3 reads CASSLGGAEAFF. CDR3 nucleotide sequence: TGTGCCAGCAGCTTAGGAGGAGCCGAAGCTTTCTTT.

The V gene is TRBV9, the J gene TRBJ1-1; D may be TRBD1 (5 bases). In germline, CDR1 is SGDLS, CDR2 YYNGEE. V lost 0 bases and J 2 bases, leaving 23 bases between the germline ends. The CDR3 is made up of 19 amino acids. CDR3 nucleotide sequence: TGTGCCAGCAGCGTAGATGGTGTGTCCGGACAACCTATAAACACTGAAGCTTTCTTT. The encoded protein is CASSVDGVSGQPINTEAFF.

This clone has just one count. The J gene is TRBJ2-7, the V gene TRBV7-3; D is ambiguous. The CDR3 length is 12 residues. V was pared by 2 bases and J by 2 bases, with 4 bases between. In germline, CDR1 is SGHTA, CDR2 FQGTGA. The DNA of the CDR3 is TGTGCCAGCAGCTTACAGGCCTACGAGCAGTACTTC. The encoded protein is CASSLQAYEQYF.

The CDR3 DNA reads as TGTGCCTGGAGCCTAAGGGGGACAGCTAGGAGGGCAACTAATGAAAAACTGTTTTTT. Translation: CAWSLRGTARRATNEKLFF. The chain carries TRBV30 and TRBJ1-4; 7 nucleotides match TRBD1. This CDR3 comprises 19 residues. Germline CDR1 is GTSNPN and CDR2 is SVGIG (reference sequence). Germline trimming cut 3 bases from V and 0 bases from J; bases unmatched to any gene: 16.

The gene calls are TRBV7-2 and TRBJ2-7; D ambiguous. Germline lookup yields CDR1 SGHTA and CDR2 FQGNSA. CDR3 length: 11 residues. V was cut by 2 bases and J by 6 bases, with 5 bases left in between. The CDR3 nucleotides are TGTGCCAGCAGCTTATCGGGCGAGCAGTACTTC. Its protein product is CASSLSGEQYF.

The V call is TRBV18, the J call TRBJ1-2; TRBD1 is a possible D gene (5 bases). Trimming stripped 6 bases from V and 10 bases from J, with 21 bases between. The CDR3 has 14 residues. Germline lookup yields CDR1 KGHSH and CDR2 LQKENI. The CDR3 region has the DNA TGTGCCAGCTCGCCCCCGTCGCAGTGGGGCTACTACACCTTC. It encodes CASSPPSQWGYYTF.

The V and J genes are TRBV7-8 and TRBJ1-3; 8 nucleotides line up with TRBD1. The junction had 5 bases not matched to a gene; V was cut back by 3 bases and J by 7 bases. Germline CDR1 and CDR2: SGHVS and FQNEAQ. This CDR3 is built from 14 residues. CDR3 DNA: TGTGCCAGCAGCTTCGGACAGGGCTACAACACCATATATTTT. Amino acids: CASSFGQGYNTIYF.

V and J are TRBV19 and TRBJ1-1; D is possibly TRBD1 (6 bases). CDR1 is LNHDA and CDR2 is SQIVND in the germline V gene (reference sequence). The CDR3 is 15 residues long. V was pared by 7 bases and J by 3 bases, with 18 bases between. The CDR3 sequence: CASTSPAQGHTEAFF. The DNA of the CDR3 is TGTGCCAGTACCTCACCTGCCCAGGGGCACACTGAAGCTTTCTTT. The variable domain in full, completed from reference TRBV19 and TRBJ1-1, reads DGGITQSPKYLFRKEGQNVTLSCEQNLNHDAMYWYRQDPGQGLRLIYYSQIVNDFQKGDIAEGYSVSREKKESFPLTVTSAQKNPTAFYLCASTSPAQGHTEAFFGQGTRLTVV.

The CDR3 loop is CASSDSTERGPQETQYF. Written as DNA, the CDR3 is TGTGCCAGCAGTGACTCTACAGAAAGAGGGCCCCAAGAGACCCAGTACTTC. The rearrangement joins TRBV6-4 to TRBJ2-5; possible D gene TRBD2, 5 bases. CDR1 MRHNA and CDR2 SNTAGT come from the germline V gene. V was trimmed by 0 bases and J by 1 base, leaving 15 bases between them. The CDR3 spans 17 residues.

The V gene is TRBV19, the J gene TRBJ2-7; TRBD2 aligns across 7 bases. The CDR3 covers 14 residues. J was trimmed by 7 bases and V by 5 bases; bases with no gene match: 11. CDR1 is LNHDA and CDR2 is SQIVND in the germline V gene (reference sequence). The CDR3 loop is CASSPVGRRGEQYF. The CDR3 DNA reads as TGTGCCAGTAGTCCGGTCGGGAGGCGGGGGGAGCAGTACTTC.

The V gene is TRBV7-2, the J gene TRBJ1-5, with D unresolved. Per the germline V gene, CDR1 is SGHTA and CDR2 is FQGNSA. V was trimmed by 1 base and J by 4 bases, leaving 5 bases between them. There are 13 residues in the CDR3. The CDR3 region is CASSLVSNQPQHF. DNA of the CDR3: TGTGCCAGCAGCTTAGTTTCGAATCAGCCCCAGCATTTT.

This clone was seen more than once but under ten times. The CDR3 spells CASSWDRAEEQYF. Here the CDR3 DNA reads TGTGCCAGCAGTTGGGACAGGGCGGAGGAGCAGTACTTC. The rearrangement joins TRBV27 to TRBJ2-7, with 9 bases aligning to TRBD1. The CDR3 is 13 amino acids. Looked up from germline, CDR1 is MNHEY and CDR2 is SMNVEV (reference sequence). V dropped 4 bases and J dropped 7; count of bases not matched to a gene: 5.

The chain uses TRBV4-1 and TRBJ2-7; no clear D gene. V lost 1 base and J 2 bases, leaving 18 bases between the germline ends. Germline V lookup: CDR1 MGHRA, CDR2 YSYEKL. This CDR3 region has 17 residues. The CDR3 DNA follows: TGCGCCAGCAGCCAAGTGACCCTACTGGGCAGCACCTACGAGCAGTACTTC. As protein: CASSQVTLLGSTYEQYF.

The J gene is TRBJ2-3, the V gene TRBV27, with 10 bases that match TRBD2. With V trimmed by 0 bases and J by 2 bases, 8 bases remained unmatched. Germline CDR1 and CDR2: MNHEY and SMNVEV (reference sequence). CDR3 length: 18 residues. CDR3 residues: CASSLSSGGLATTDTQYF. The CDR3 DNA reads as TGTGCCAGCAGTTTATCGTCAGGGGGACTAGCGACCACAGATACGCAGTATTTT.